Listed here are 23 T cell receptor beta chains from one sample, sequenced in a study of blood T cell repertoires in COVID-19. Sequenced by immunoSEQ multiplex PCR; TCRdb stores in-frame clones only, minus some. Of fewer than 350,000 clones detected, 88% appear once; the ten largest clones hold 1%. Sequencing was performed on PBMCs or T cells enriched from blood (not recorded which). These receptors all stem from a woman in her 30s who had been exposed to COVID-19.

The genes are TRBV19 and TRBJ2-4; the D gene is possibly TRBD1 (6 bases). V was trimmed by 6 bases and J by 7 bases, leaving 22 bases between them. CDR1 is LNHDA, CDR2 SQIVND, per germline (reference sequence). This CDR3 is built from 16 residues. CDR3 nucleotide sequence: TGTGCCAGTAGCCACGACCGGGACACGATATACAACATTCAGTACTTC. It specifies CASSHDRDTIYNIQYF.

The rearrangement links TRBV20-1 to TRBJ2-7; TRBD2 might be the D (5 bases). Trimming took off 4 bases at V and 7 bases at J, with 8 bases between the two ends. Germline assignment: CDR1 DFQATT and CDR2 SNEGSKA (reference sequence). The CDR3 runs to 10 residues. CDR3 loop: CSAITGEQYF. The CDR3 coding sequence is TGCAGTGCTATTACGGGGGAGCAGTACTTC.

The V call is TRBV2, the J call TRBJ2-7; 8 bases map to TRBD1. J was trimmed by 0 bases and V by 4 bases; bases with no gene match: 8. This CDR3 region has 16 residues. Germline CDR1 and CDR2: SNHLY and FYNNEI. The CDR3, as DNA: TGTGCCAGCAGTGGAACCCAGGGGGCTAGCTCCTACGAGCAGTACTTC. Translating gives CASSGTQGASSYEQYF.

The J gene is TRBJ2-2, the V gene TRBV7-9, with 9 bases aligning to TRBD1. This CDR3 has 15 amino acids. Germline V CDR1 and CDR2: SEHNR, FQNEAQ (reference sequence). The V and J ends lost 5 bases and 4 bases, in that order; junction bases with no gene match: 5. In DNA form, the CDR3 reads TGTGCCAGCAGCCCCGGACAGGGGTCCACCGGGGAGCTGTTTTTT. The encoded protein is CASSPGQGSTGELFF.

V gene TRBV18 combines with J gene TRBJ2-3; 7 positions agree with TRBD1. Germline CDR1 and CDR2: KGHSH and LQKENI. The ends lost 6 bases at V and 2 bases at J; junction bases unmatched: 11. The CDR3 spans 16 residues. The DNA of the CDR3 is TGTGCCAGCTCGAAGACAGGGAGCACCATCACAGATACGCAGTATTTT. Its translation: CASSKTGSTITDTQYF. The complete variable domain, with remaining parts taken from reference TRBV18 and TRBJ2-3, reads NAGVMQNPRHLVRRRGQEARLRCSPMKGHSHVYWYRQLPEEGLKFMVYLQKENIIDESGMPKERFSAEFPKEGPSILRIQQVVRGDSAAYFCASSKTGSTITDTQYFGPGTRLTVL.

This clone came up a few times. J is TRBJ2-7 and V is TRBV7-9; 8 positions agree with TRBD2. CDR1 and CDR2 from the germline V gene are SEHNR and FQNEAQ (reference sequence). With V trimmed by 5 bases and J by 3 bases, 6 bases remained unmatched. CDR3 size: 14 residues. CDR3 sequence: CASSPAGAGYEQYF. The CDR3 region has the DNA TGTGCCAGCAGCCCAGCGGGAGCTGGCTACGAGCAGTACTTC. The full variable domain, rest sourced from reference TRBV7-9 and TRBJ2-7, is DTGVSQNPRHKITKRGQNVTFRCDPISEHNRLYWYRQTLGQGPEFLTYFQNEAQLEKSRLLSDRFSAERPKGSFSTLEIQRTEQGDSAMYLCASSPAGAGYEQYFGPGTRLTVT.

For the CDR3, the DNA is TGCAGTGCCGCCCGGTACGAGCAGTACTTC. It specifies CSAARYEQYF. The rearrangement joins TRBV20-1 to TRBJ2-7; D is unresolved. V gave up 6 bases and J gave up 4 bases, with 7 bases separating them. Germline CDR1 and CDR2: DFQATT and SNEGSKA (reference sequence). This CDR3 spans 10 amino acids.

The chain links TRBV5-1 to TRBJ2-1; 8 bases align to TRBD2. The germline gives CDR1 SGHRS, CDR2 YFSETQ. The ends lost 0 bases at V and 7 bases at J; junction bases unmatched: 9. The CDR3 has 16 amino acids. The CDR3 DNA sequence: TGCGCCAGCAGCTTGGCCCCAGCGGGAGAAGGGAATGAGCAGTTCTTC. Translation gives CASSLAPAGEGNEQFF.

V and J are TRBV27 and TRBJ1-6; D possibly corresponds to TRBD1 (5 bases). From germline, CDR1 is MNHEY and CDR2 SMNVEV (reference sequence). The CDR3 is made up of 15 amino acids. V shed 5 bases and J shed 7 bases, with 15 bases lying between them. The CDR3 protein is CASSGGSWGNSPLHF. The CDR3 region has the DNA TGTGCCAGCAGTGGAGGGTCCTGGGGGAATTCACCCCTCCACTTT.

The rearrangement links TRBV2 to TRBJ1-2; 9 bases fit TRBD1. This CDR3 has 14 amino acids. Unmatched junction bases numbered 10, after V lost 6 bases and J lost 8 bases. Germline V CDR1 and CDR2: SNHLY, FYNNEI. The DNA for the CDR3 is TGTGCCAGCAGACCCCGGGACAGGGCGCTCGGCTACACCTTC. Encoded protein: CASRPRDRALGYTF.

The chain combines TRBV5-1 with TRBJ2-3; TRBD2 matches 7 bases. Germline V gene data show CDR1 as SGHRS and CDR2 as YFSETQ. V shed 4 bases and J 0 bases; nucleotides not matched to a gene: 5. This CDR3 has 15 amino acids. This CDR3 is CASSLSGTSTDTQYF. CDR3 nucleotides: TGCGCCAGCAGCCTCAGCGGGACTAGCACAGATACGCAGTATTTT. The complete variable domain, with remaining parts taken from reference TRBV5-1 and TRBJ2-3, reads KAGVTQTPRYLIKTRGQQVTLSCSPISGHRSVSWYQQTPGQGLQFLFEYFSETQRNKGNFPGRFSGRQFSNSRSEMNVSTLELGDSALYLCASSLSGTSTDTQYFGPGTRLTVL.

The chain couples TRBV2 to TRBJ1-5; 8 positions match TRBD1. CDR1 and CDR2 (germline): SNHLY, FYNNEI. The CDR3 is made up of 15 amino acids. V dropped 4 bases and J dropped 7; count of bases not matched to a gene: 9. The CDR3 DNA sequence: TGTGCCAGCAGTGCTGAACAGGGGGGGGGACAGCCCCAGCATTTT. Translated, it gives CASSAEQGGGQPQHF.

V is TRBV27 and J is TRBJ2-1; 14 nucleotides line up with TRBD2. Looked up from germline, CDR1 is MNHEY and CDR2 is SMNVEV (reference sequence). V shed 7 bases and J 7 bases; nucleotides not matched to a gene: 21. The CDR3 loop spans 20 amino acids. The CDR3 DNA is TGTGCCAGCACCCCCCGAGGGACTAGCGGGAGAAGAAGGTCGCTTAATGAGCAGTTCTTC. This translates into CASTPRGTSGRRRSLNEQFF.

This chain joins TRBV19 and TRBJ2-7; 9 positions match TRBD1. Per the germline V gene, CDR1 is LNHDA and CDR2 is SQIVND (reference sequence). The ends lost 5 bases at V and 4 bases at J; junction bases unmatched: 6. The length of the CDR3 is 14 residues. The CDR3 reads CASSPRDREYEQYF. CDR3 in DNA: TGTGCCAGTAGTCCCCGGGACAGGGAGTACGAGCAGTACTTC.

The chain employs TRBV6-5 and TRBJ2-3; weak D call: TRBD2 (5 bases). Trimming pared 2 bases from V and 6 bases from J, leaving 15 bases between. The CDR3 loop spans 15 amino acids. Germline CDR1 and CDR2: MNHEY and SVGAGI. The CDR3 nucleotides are TGTGCCAGCAGTTACACAAACCTAGCCCGTGATACGCAGTATTTT. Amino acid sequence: CASSYTNLARDTQYF.

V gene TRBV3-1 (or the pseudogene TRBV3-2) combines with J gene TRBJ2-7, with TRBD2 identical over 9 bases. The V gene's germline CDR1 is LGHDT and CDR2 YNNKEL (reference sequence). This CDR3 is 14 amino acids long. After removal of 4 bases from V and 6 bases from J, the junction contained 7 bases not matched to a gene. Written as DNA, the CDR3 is TGTGCCAGCAGCCTAGCGGGAGAGATCCGCGAGCAGTACTTC. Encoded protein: CASSLAGEIREQYF.

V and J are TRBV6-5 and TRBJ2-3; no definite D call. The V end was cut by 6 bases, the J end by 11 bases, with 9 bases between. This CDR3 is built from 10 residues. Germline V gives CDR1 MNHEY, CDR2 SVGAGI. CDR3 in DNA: TGTGCCAGCAGGGGCGTTCGGCAGTATTTT. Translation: CASRGVRQYF.

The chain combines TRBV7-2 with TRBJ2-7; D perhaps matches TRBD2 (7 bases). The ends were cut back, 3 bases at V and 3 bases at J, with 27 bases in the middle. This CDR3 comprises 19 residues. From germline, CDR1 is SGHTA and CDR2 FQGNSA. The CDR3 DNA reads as TGTGCCAGCAGCTTGTATCCCATGGGGGCTAGCGGCTACGACTACGAGCAGTACTTC. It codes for CASSLYPMGASGYDYEQYF.

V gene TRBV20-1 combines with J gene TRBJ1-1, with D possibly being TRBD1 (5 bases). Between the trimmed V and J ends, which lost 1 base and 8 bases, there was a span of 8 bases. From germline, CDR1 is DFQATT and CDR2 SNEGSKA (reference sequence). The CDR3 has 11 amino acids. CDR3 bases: TGCAGTGCTAGAGTGGCAGGGGAAGCTTTCTTT. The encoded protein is CSARVAGEAFF.

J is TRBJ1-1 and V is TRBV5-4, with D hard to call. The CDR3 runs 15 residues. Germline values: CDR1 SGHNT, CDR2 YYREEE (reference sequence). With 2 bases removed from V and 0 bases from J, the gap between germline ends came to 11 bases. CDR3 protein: CASSFPAGMNTEAFF. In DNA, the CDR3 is TGTGCCAGCAGCTTCCCGGCAGGCATGAACACTGAAGCTTTCTTT. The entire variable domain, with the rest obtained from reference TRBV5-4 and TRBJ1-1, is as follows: ETGVTQSPTHLIKTRGQQVTLRCSSQSGHNTVSWYQQALGQGPQFIFQYYREEENGRGNFPPRFSGLQFPNYSSELNVNALELDDSALYLCASSFPAGMNTEAFFGQGTRLTVV.

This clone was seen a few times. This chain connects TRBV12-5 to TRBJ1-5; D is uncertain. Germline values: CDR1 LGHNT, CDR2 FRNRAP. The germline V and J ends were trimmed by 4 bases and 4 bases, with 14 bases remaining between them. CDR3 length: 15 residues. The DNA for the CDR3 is TGTGCTAGTGGTTCGGGGAGTTCTTTTAATCAGCCCCAGCATTTT. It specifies CASGSGSSFNQPQHF.

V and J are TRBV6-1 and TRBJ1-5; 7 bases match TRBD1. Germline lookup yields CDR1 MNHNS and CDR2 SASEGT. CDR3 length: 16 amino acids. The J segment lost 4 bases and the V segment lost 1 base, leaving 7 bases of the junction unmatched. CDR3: CASSEDGGGGNQPQHF. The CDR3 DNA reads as TGTGCCAGCAGTGAAGATGGAGGGGGCGGTAATCAGCCCCAGCATTTT.

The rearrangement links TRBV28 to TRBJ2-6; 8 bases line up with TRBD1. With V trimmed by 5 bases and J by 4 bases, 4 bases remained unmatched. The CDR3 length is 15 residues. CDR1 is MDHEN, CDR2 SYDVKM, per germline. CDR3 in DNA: TGTGCCAGCAGTGACAGGGGATACGGGGCCAACGTCCTGACTTTC. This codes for CASSDRGYGANVLTF.